This TCR beta chain appears in the sequencing data of a study of blood T cell repertoires in COVID-19. Turning to the study itself: Donors in the United States, Italy and Spain gave samples during acute or convalescent COVID-19.

This clone was observed once. In the authors' workflow: Amplification of reference gene primers was used by the study to estimate nucleated cell counts. Sequenced by immunoSEQ multiplex PCR; TCRdb stores in-frame clones only, minus some. The V and J calls and clone size are taken from that table; D and trimming were inferred from the DNA. Among around 500,000 clones listed, around 85% were seen once. The specimen was PBMCs or T cells enriched from blood (not recorded which). The TCR sequence derives from a woman in her sixties or seventies who had recovered from COVID-19.

The CDR3 coding sequence is TGTGCCAGCAGTTCACGGAGGGATAGAACTGAAGCTTTCTTT. Translated, it gives CASSSRRDRTEAFF. The chain couples TRBV2 to TRBJ1-1; D unresolved. The germline V gene encodes CDR1 SNHLY and CDR2 FYNNEI. The CDR3 has 14 residues. Trimming took off 5 bases at V and 5 bases at J, with 15 bases between the two ends.